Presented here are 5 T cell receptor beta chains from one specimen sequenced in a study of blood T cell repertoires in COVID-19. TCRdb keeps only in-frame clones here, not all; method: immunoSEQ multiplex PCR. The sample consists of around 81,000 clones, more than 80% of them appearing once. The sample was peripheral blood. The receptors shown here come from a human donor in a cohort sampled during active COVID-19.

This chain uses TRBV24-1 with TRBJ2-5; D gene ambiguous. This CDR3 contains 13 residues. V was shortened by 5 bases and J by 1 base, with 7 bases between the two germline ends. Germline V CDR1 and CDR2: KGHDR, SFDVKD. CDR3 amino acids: CATSARFQETQYF. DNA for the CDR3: TGTGCCACCAGTGCGCGCTTCCAAGAGACCCAGTACTTC.

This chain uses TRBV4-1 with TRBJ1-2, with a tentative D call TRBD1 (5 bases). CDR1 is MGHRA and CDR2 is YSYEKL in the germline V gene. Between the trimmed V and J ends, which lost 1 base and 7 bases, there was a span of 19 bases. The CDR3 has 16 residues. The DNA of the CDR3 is TGCGCCAGCAGCCAAGGTGTCGGGGGGGTAATTTCTGGCTACACCTTC. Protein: CASSQGVGGVISGYTF.

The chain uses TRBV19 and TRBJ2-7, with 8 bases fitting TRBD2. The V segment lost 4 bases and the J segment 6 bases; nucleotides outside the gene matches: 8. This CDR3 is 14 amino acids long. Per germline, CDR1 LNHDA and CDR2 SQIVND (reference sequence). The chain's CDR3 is CASSTTGGGFEQYF. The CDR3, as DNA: TGTGCCAGTAGTACCACCGGGGGGGGATTCGAGCAGTACTTC.

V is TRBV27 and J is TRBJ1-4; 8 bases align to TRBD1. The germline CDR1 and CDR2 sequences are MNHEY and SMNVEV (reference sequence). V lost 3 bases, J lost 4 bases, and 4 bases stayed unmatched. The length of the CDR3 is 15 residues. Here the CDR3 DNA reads TGTGCCAGCAGTTTTAGTGGACAGGGTAATGAAAAACTGTTTTTT. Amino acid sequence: CASSFSGQGNEKLFF.

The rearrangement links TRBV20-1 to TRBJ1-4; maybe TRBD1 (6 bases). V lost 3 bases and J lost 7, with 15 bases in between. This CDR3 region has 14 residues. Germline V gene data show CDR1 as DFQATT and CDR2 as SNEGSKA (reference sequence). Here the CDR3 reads CSASEGGRSEKLFF. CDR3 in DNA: TGCAGTGCTAGTGAGGGGGGGAGGAGTGAAAAACTGTTTTTT.